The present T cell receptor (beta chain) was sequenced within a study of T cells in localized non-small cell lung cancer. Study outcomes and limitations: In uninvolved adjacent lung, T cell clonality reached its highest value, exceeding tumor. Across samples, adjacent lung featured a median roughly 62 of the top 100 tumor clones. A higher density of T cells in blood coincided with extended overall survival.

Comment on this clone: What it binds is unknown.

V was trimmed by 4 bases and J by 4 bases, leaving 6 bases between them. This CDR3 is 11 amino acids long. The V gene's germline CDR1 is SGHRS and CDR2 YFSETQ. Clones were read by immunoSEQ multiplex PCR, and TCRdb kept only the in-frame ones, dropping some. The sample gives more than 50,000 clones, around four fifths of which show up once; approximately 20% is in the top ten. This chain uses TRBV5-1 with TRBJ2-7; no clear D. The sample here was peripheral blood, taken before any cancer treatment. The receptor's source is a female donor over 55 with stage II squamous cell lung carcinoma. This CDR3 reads CASSALYEQYF. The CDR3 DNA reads TGCGCCAGCAGCGCCCTATACGAGCAGTACTTC. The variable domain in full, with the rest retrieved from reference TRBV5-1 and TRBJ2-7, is KAGVTQTPRYLIKTRGQQVTLSCSPISGHRSVSWYQQTPGQGLQFLFEYFSETQRNKGNFPGRFSGRQFSNSRSEMNVSTLELGDSALYLCASSALYEQYFGPGTRLTVT.